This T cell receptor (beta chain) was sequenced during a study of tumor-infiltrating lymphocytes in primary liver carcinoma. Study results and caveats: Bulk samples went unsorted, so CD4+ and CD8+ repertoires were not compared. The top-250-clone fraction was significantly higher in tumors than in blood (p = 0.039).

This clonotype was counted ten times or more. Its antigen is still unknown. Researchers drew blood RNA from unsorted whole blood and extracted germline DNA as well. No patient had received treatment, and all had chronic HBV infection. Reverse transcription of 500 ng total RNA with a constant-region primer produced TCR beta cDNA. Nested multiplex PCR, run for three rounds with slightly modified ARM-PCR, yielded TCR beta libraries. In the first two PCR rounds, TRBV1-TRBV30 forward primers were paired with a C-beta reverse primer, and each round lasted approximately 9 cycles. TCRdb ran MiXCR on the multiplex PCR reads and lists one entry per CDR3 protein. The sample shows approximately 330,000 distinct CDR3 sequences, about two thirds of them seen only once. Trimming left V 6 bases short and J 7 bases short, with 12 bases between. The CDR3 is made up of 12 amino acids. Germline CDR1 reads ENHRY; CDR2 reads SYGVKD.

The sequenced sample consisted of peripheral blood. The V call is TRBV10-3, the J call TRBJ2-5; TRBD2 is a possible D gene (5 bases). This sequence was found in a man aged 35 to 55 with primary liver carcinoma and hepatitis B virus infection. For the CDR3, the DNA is TGTGCCATCAGAGAGGGTTGGGGGACCCAGTACTTC. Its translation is CAIREGWGTQYF.